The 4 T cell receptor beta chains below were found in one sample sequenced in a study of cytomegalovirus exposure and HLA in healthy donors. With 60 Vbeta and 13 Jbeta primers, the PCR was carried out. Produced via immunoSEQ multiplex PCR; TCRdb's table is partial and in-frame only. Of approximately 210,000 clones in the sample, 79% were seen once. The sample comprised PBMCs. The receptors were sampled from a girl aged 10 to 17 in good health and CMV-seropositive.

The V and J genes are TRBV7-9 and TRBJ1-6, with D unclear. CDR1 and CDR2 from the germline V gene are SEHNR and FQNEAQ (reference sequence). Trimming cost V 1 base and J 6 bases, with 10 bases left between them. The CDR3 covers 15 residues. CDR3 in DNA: TGTGCCAGCAGCTTAGGGGCCGCAGTTAATTCACCCCTCCACTTT. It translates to CASSLGAAVNSPLHF.

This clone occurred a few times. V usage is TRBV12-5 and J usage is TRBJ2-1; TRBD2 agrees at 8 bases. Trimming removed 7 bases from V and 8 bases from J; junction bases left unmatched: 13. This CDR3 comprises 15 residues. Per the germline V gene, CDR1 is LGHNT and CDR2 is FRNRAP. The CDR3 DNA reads TGTGCTAGTGTTCCCTCGGGGGGGCCTCGGGATGAGCAGTTCTTC. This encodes CASVPSGGPRDEQFF.

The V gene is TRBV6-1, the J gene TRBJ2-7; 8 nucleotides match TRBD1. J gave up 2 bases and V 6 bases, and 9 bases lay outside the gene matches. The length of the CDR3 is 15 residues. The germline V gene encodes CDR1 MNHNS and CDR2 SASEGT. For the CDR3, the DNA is TGTGCCAGCAGCCCCCACTCGACAGGGGCCTACGAGCAGTACTTC. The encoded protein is CASSPHSTGAYEQYF.

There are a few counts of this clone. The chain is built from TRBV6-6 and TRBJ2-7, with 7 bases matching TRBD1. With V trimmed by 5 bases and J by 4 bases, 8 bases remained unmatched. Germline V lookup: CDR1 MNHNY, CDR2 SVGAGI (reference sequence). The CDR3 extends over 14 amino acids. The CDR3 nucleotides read TGTGCCAGCAGTACCGGGACAGCACTATACGAGCAGTACTTC. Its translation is CASSTGTALYEQYF.